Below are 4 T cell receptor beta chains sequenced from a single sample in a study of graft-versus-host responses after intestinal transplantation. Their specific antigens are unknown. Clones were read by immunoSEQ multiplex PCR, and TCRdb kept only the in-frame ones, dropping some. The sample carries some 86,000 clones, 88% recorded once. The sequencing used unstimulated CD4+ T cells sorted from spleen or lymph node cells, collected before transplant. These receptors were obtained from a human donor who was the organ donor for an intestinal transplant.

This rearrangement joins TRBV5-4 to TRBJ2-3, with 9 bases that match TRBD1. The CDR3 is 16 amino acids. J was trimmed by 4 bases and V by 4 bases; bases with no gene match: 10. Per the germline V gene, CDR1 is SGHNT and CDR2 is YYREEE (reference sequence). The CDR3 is CASSQRGTGMPDTQYF. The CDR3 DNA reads TGTGCCAGCAGCCAACGCGGGACAGGGATGCCAGATACGCAGTATTTT.

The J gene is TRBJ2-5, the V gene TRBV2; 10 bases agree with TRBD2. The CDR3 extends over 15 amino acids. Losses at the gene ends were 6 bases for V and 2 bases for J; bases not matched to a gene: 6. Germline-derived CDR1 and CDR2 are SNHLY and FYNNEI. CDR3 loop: CASRVGAGGQETQYF. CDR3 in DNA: TGTGCCAGCAGGGTTGGAGCGGGGGGGCAAGAGACCCAGTACTTC.

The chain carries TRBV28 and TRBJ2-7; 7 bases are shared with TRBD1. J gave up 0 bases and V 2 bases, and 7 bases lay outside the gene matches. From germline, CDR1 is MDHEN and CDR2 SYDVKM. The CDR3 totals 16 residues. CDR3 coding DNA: TGTGCCAGCAGTTTACCGGGGACAGCTAGCTCCTACGAGCAGTACTTC. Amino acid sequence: CASSLPGTASSYEQYF.

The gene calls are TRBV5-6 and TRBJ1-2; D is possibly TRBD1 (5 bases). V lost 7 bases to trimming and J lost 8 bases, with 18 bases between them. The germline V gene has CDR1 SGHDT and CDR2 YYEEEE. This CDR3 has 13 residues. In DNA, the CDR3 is TGTGCCAGCCTCATCTGGCAGGGAGGCGGCTACACCTTC. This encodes CASLIWQGGGYTF.